This paragraph reports one TCR beta chain. The antigen remains unidentified. CDR3 length: 16 amino acids. Trimming cost V 8 bases and J 6 bases, with 26 bases left between them. CDR1 is SNHLY and CDR2 is FYNNEI in the germline V gene. The data were obtained in a study of vaccination and CD4 T cells after COVID-19. Study overall: Six male and four female convalescents took part, two of them Hispanic. General observations from the study: Convalescent patients were relatively few, and early post-infection timepoints were missing.

Sequencing of DNA taken from cultured CD4+ T cells relied on the Oncomine TCR Beta short-read assay. TCRdb reanalysed the PCR reads using MiXCR and keeps one entry per CDR3 protein. The repertoire consists of some 15,000 distinct CDR3 sequences, with approximately 63% occurring once and the leading ten covering around 12%. Regarding treatment: approximately 11-day PBMC culture with coronavirus spike peptide pools or control peptides (ViraFEST assay). ViraFEST grew antigen-specific T cells using peptide pools, then sequenced TCRs. The J gene is TRBJ2-7, the V gene TRBV2, with a weak D call TRBD1 (7 bases). Sequencing used CD4+ T cells from blood, cultured in vitro. The source of this sequence is a human donor who had recovered from COVID-19. Written as DNA, the CDR3 is TGTGCCAGCGCCGGACGCGGGACAGAACAACCTGGCGAGCAGTACTTC. This gives the protein CASAGRGTEQPGEQYF.